This T cell receptor beta chain is drawn from a study of CD8 T cells in ankylosing spondylitis. Study results and caveats: Blood of patients with ankylosing spondylitis appeared to be characterized by a TCR beta motif of eight highly homologous variants. Matched synovial fluid from ankylosing spondylitis patients was reported to be enriched for disease-linked clones.

TCRdb re-called the 5' RACE reads through MiXCR, storing one row per CDR3 protein. The sample records 350,000 to 550,000 distinct CDR3 sequences, 25% to 30% being singletons. In germline, CDR1 is LGHDT, CDR2 YNNKEL (reference sequence). The CDR3 length is 15 residues. Details on this clonotype: The antigen remains unidentified. The junction does not match germline at one end; this may be a read error.

This clonotype was sampled from a male donor with ankylosing spondylitis. The sequencing input was blood, either unsorted or a sorted T cell fraction (not recorded which). V and J are TRBV3-1 and TRBJ2-2; D not resolved. The CDR3 region is CASSQDLGTDGELFF. CDR3 nucleotides: TGTGCTAGCAGCCAAGATCTGGGAACGGACGGGGAGCTGTTTTTT. The full variable domain, its missing parts supplied by reference TRBV3-1 and TRBJ2-2, is DTAVSQTPKYLVTQMGNDKSIKCEQNLGHDTMYWYKQDSKKFLKIMFSYNNKELIINETVPNRFSPKSPDKAHLNLHINSLELGDSAVYFCASSQDLGTDGELFFGEGSRLTVL.